The source of this TCR beta chain is a study of T-cell reconstitution after alpha-beta-depleted transplantation in children. Whole-study results and caveats: Among T cells one year after transplant, newly produced cells accounted for most counts and diversity.

In its sample, this clonotype was seen many times. The target antigen is unknown. Unique molecular identifiers tagged the TCRbeta library. TCRdb processed the PCR reads anew with MiXCR; each CDR3 protein has one entry. Seen here are hundreds of thousands of distinct CDR3 sequences, approximately 8.9% observed once, and the top ten hold approximately 6.3%. Germline V gives CDR1 SGHAT, CDR2 FQNNGV. CDR3 length: 20 residues. J gave up 4 bases and V 5 bases, and 21 bases lay outside the gene matches. V usage is TRBV11-2 and J usage is TRBJ1-1; 11 bases line up with TRBD1. The input for sequencing was PBMCs, mostly from graft donor cells, taken 180 days after TCRalphabeta/CD19-depleted stem cell transplant. The clonotype comes from a male patient under 18 who had a stem cell transplant for acute lymphoblastic leukemia, so the T cells may come from the graft donor. CDR3 loop: CASSPNIRRDRGNPITEAFF. In DNA form, the CDR3 reads TGTGCCAGCAGCCCTAACATACGCCGGGACAGGGGGAATCCGATCACTGAAGCTTTCTTT.